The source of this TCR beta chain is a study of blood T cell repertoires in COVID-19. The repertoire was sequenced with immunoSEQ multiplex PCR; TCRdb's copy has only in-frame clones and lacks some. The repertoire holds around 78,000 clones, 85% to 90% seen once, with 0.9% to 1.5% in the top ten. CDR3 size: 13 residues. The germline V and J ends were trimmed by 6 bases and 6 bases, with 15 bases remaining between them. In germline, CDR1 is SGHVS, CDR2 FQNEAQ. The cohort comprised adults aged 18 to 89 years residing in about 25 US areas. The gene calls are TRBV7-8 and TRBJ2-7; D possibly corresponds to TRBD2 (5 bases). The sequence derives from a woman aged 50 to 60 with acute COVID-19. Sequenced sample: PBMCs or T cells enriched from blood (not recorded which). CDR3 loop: CASSFDRGSEQYF. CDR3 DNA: TGTGCCAGCAGTTTCGATCGGGGAAGCGAGCAGTACTTC.